This entry lists 28 T cell receptor beta chains sequenced from one sample in a study of post-analysis software for immune sequencing data. Findings and caveats of the study: Compared with controls, patients had more of 4 to 6 TRBV segments, including TRBV5-6, TRBV5-1 and TRBV20-1.

Carried by the TCR beta cDNA libraries were unique molecular identifiers. A single record per CDR3 protein comes from TCRdb applying MiXCR to the PCR reads. The sample has 750,000 to 900,000 distinct CDR3 sequences, 46% seen once. No antigen is known for these receptors. Sample: blood. The receptor set was obtained from a girl aged 10 to 17 with multiple sclerosis.

This clonotype has only a few counts. V and J are TRBV5-1 and TRBJ2-7; D is uncertain. Per germline, CDR1 SGHRS and CDR2 YFSETQ. Trimming pared 4 bases from V and 5 bases from J, leaving 19 bases between. This CDR3 is 15 amino acids long. The CDR3 region is CASSAGSLGRDEQYF. CDR3 bases: TGCGCCAGCAGCGCTGGCAGCCTTGGCAGAGACGAGCAGTACTTC. Drawing the rest from reference TRBV5-1 and TRBJ2-7, the complete variable domain is KAGVTQTPRYLIKTRGQQVTLSCSPISGHRSVSWYQQTPGQGLQFLFEYFSETQRNKGNFPGRFSGRQFSNSRSEMNVSTLELGDSALYLCASSAGSLGRDEQYFGPGTRLTVT.

This chain connects TRBV7-9 to TRBJ2-1, with 8 positions matching TRBD1. V trimming: 8 bases; J trimming: 6 bases; junction bases outside the gene matches: 6. Germline CDR1 and CDR2: SEHNR and FQNEAQ (reference sequence). CDR3 length: 13 residues. In DNA form, the CDR3 reads TGTGCCAGCGCCCCAGGGGGCTCCAATGAGCAGTTCTTC. This codes for CASAPGGSNEQFF. The variable domain in full, completed from reference TRBV7-9 and TRBJ2-1, reads DTGVSQNPRHKITKRGQNVTFRCDPISEHNRLYWYRQTLGQGPEFLTYFQNEAQLEKSRLLSDRFSAERPKGSFSTLEIQRTEQGDSAMYLCASAPGGSNEQFFGPGTRLTVL.

Here the CDR3 reads CASSLKAAQETQYF. CDR3 in DNA: TGTGCCAGCAGTTTAAAGGCAGCTCAAGAGACCCAGTACTTC. The gene calls are TRBV12-3 or TRBV12-4 and TRBJ2-5; D remains ambiguous. With 2 bases removed from V and 2 bases from J, the gap between germline ends came to 9 bases. This CDR3 has 14 amino acids.

The J gene is TRBJ2-7, the V gene TRBV20-1, with 9 bases fitting TRBD2. V lost 2 bases, J lost 2 bases, and 10 bases stayed unmatched. The germline gives CDR1 DFQATT, CDR2 SNEGSKA (reference sequence). The CDR3 is 16 amino acids. The CDR3 region is CSARLPGLAVAYEQYF. DNA of the CDR3: TGCAGTGCTAGATTACCGGGACTAGCTGTGGCCTACGAGCAGTACTTC.

This clonotype occurred a few times. The rearrangement links TRBV11-2 to TRBJ2-7; the match to TRBD2 covers 16 bases. The CDR3 is 20 residues long. Germline V gene lookup returns CDR1 SGHAT and CDR2 FQNNGV. V lost 1 base, J lost 0 bases, and 9 bases stayed unmatched. The CDR3 DNA reads TGTGCCAGCAGCTTAGCGGGACTAGCGGGAGGGCAAGGGAGCTCCTACGAGCAGTACTTC. Its protein product is CASSLAGLAGGQGSSYEQYF.

This chain connects TRBV6-1 to TRBJ2-7; 8 nucleotides align to TRBD1. Losses at the gene ends were 6 bases for V and 5 bases for J; bases not matched to a gene: 6. In germline, CDR1 is MNHNS, CDR2 SASEGT. CDR3 size: 13 residues. This CDR3 reads CASRPGGFHEQYF. The CDR3 region has the DNA TGTGCCAGCAGGCCAGGGGGCTTCCACGAGCAGTACTTC.

The chain uses TRBV9 and TRBJ2-5; D is unresolved. V lost 2 bases, J lost 1 base, and 6 bases lay in between. The CDR3 spans 13 residues. Germline V gives CDR1 SGDLS, CDR2 YYNGEE. The CDR3 DNA reads TGTGCCAGCAGCGTGGGCTTCCAAGAGACCCAGTACTTC. Amino acids: CASSVGFQETQYF.

This clonotype was counted only a few times. V usage is TRBV27 and J usage is TRBJ2-1; TRBD2 agrees at 7 bases. The germline V gene has CDR1 MNHEY and CDR2 SMNVEV (reference sequence). V lost 3 bases and J lost 4; bases outside the gene matches: 6. The CDR3 runs to 15 residues. The CDR3 region is CASSLERGGYNEQFF. In nucleotides, the CDR3 is TGTGCCAGCAGTTTGGAGCGGGGCGGTTACAATGAGCAGTTCTTC.

The rearrangement joins TRBV20-1 to TRBJ2-1; D may be TRBD2 (5 bases). CDR1 is DFQATT and CDR2 is SNEGSKA in the germline V gene (reference sequence). CDR3 length: 15 amino acids. V was clipped by 7 bases and J by 0 bases, with 16 bases between them. CDR3 nucleotide sequence: TGCAGTGTTGGTTCTAGCTTGAGCTCCTACAATGAGCAGTTCTTC. Residues: CSVGSSLSSYNEQFF.

V gene TRBV9 combines with J gene TRBJ2-7; the D gene could be TRBD1 or TRBD2 (5 bases each). CDR1 is SGDLS, CDR2 YYNGEE, per germline. Trimming cost V 7 bases and J 6 bases, with 17 bases left between them. The CDR3 has 13 residues. Here the CDR3 DNA reads TGTGCCAGCCCCGGGACCCACCTCTCCGAGCAGTACTTC. It yields the protein CASPGTHLSEQYF.

J is TRBJ1-2 and V is TRBV5-1; D is unresolved. Germline loops: CDR1 SGHRS, CDR2 YFSETQ. V gave up 1 base and J gave up 2 bases, with 9 bases separating them. This CDR3 comprises 14 residues. The CDR3 bases are TGCGCCAGCAGCTTGAACGCAGTGAACTATGGCTACACCTTC. This translates into CASSLNAVNYGYTF.

This clonotype was recorded a few times. This chain links TRBV9 with TRBJ1-1; D is ambiguous. V was shortened by 0 bases and J by 2 bases, with 8 bases between the two germline ends. Germline V gene sequence: CDR1 SGDLS, CDR2 YYNGEE. The CDR3 has 14 residues. CDR3 DNA sequence: TGTGCCAGCAGCGTAGTGCCCGAAAACACTGAAGCTTTCTTT. It yields the protein CASSVVPENTEAFF.

In this sample, this clonotype turned up a few times. The chain has TRBV29-1 and TRBJ2-7; 8 bases are shared with TRBD2. This CDR3 spans 17 amino acids. Germline V gives CDR1 SQVTM, CDR2 ANQGSEA. V was pared by 5 bases and J by 3 bases, with 18 bases of the junction left unmatched. CDR3 DNA sequence: TGCAGCGTTACCCAGGACGGGGCGGGAGGAACCTACTACGAGCAGTACTTC. This translates into CSVTQDGAGGTYYEQYF.

The chain combines TRBV20-1 with TRBJ1-5, with 7 bases aligning to TRBD1. The germline V gene has CDR1 DFQATT and CDR2 SNEGSKA (reference sequence). CDR3 size: 14 residues. J lost 7 bases, V lost 0 bases, and 6 bases had no gene match. The CDR3 DNA is TGCAGTGCTAGAGATCTGACAGGGCCCCAGCCCCAGCATTTT. Translated, it gives CSARDLTGPQPQHF.

V is TRBV5-1 and J is TRBJ2-3; D may correspond to TRBD1 or TRBD2 (5 bases each). Germline V lookup: CDR1 SGHRS, CDR2 YFSETQ. V dropped 0 bases and J dropped 0 bases, with 8 bases sitting between them. CDR3 length: 15 amino acids. This CDR3 reads CASSLDGASTDTQYF. The CDR3 nucleotides are TGCGCCAGCAGCTTGGACGGGGCGAGCACAGATACGCAGTATTTT.

This clonotype turned up a few times. The gene calls are TRBV6-1 and TRBJ1-2, with D hard to call. With 3 bases removed from V and 4 bases from J, the gap between germline ends came to 15 bases. The CDR3 length is 15 residues. Germline V gene data show CDR1 as MNHNS and CDR2 as SASEGT. CDR3 coding DNA: TGTGCCAGCAGTGACCGGGATCCAAACCCCTATGGCTACACCTTC. This encodes CASSDRDPNPYGYTF.

The genes are TRBV20-1 and TRBJ2-1; TRBD2 matches at 14 bases. J lost 13 bases, V lost 1 base, and 24 bases had no gene match. The CDR3 spans 20 residues. Germline V lookup: CDR1 DFQATT, CDR2 SNEGSKA (reference sequence). This CDR3 is CSARGRGSVTSGRAVETQFF. In nucleotides, the CDR3 is TGCAGTGCTAGAGGGAGAGGTTCCGTGACTAGCGGGAGGGCTGTGGAGACCCAGTTCTTC.

The chain employs TRBV15 and TRBJ2-1; D might be TRBD1 or TRBD2, each matching 5 bases. This CDR3 has 16 amino acids. Trimming removed 0 bases from V and 8 bases from J, with 17 bases in between. CDR1 is LNHNV and CDR2 is YYDKDF in the germline V gene (reference sequence). The CDR3 loop is CATSRDRGDGQYEQFF. In DNA form, the CDR3 reads TGTGCCACCAGCAGAGATCGAGGGGACGGGCAGTATGAGCAGTTCTTC.

This clonotype has a handful of counts. An end of the junction differs from the germline gene, which may be a read error. The chain couples TRBV6-5 to TRBJ2-3; 7 bases agree with TRBD2. This CDR3 contains 15 residues. From germline, CDR1 is MNHEY and CDR2 SVGAGI. The CDR3 DNA is TGTGCCAGCAGTTATAAGGCTAGCGGTGCTGATACGCGGTATTTT. As protein: CASSYKASGADTRYF.

The chain couples TRBV20-1 to TRBJ2-3; 8 bases are shared with TRBD2. The CDR3 is 16 amino acids. V shed 5 bases and J 0 bases; nucleotides not matched to a gene: 10. Looked up from germline, CDR1 is DFQATT and CDR2 is SNEGSKA (reference sequence). In DNA form, the CDR3 reads TGCAGTGCTCCTTTACTAGCGGCCACTAGCACAGATACGCAGTATTTT. It specifies CSAPLLAATSTDTQYF.

The chain carries TRBV6-5 and TRBJ2-7; tentative D call: TRBD1 (6 bases). The CDR3 spans 15 residues. Between the trimmed V and J ends, which lost 1 base and 1 base, there was a span of 11 bases. Germline values: CDR1 MNHEY, CDR2 SVGAGI. In DNA form, the CDR3 reads TGTGCCAGCAGTTACTACACAGGGAGATCCTACGAGCAGTACTTC. Its translation: CASSYYTGRSYEQYF.

The chain is built from TRBV10-3 and TRBJ2-2; D possibly corresponds to TRBD1 (6 bases). This CDR3 spans 14 amino acids. Between the trimmed V and J ends, which lost 6 bases and 4 bases, there was a span of 12 bases. Germline V gene data show CDR1 as ENHRY and CDR2 as SYGVKD. The CDR3 region has the DNA TGTGCCATCAGAGCGACAGGCCCCACCGGGGAGCTGTTTTTT. Translating it yields CAIRATGPTGELFF.

This clonotype was found a few times. The chain uses TRBV6-1 and TRBJ2-7; maybe TRBD2 (5 bases). The CDR3 covers 15 residues. Germline V gene lookup returns CDR1 MNHNS and CDR2 SASEGT. V dropped 1 base and J dropped 0 bases, with 10 bases sitting between them. The CDR3 protein is CASSEGERVSYEQYF. As DNA, the CDR3 is TGTGCCAGCAGTGAAGGGGAGCGCGTCTCCTACGAGCAGTACTTC.

This clonotype came up a few times. CDR3 DNA: TGTGCCAGCAGCTTAAATCTAGCGGGGGATCAGTACTTC. Its translation is CASSLNLAGDQYF. This chain links TRBV7-2 with TRBJ2-4; 10 bases are a match to TRBD2. There are 13 residues in the CDR3. Trimming at V came to 2 bases and at J to 12 bases, leaving 4 bases not matched to a gene. Per the germline V gene, CDR1 is SGHTA and CDR2 is FQGNSA.

The J gene is TRBJ2-4, the V gene TRBV7-9, with TRBD1 matching 7 bases. The last part of the DNA fits TRBJ2-7 better; the J call may be wrong. There are 16 residues in the CDR3. Germline loops: CDR1 SEHNR, CDR2 FQNEAQ (reference sequence). CDR3 sequence: CASSFARQGLDYEQYF. CDR3 bases: TGTGCCAGCAGCTTCGCAAGACAGGGTTTAGACTACGAGCAGTACTTC.

V usage is TRBV20-1 and J usage is TRBJ2-5, with D possibly TRBD2 on 5 matching bases. Germline-derived CDR1 and CDR2 are DFQATT and SNEGSKA (reference sequence). CDR3 size: 14 residues. Trimming removed 1 base at V and 4 bases at J, with 13 bases between. In nucleotides, the CDR3 is TGCAGTGCTAGAGCCACACTAGAGAGAGAGACCCAGTACTTC. This sequence encodes CSARATLERETQYF.

The V and J genes are TRBV3-1 and TRBJ2-1; either TRBD1 or TRBD2 may fit D (6 bases each). The germline gives CDR1 LGHDT, CDR2 YNNKEL (reference sequence). Trimming left V 1 base short and J 2 bases short, with 12 bases between. The CDR3 consists of 16 residues. The CDR3 protein is CASSQVGGGTYNEQFF. The CDR3 region has the DNA TGTGCCAGCAGCCAAGTAGGGGGAGGAACCTACAATGAGCAGTTCTTC.

The chain combines TRBV28 with TRBJ2-5; D unclear. The length of the CDR3 is 12 residues. The ends were cut back, 4 bases at V and 10 bases at J, with 13 bases in the middle. Germline V CDR1 and CDR2: MDHEN, SYDVKM. CDR3 sequence reads: CASSWSPSDQYF. CDR3 nucleotide sequence: TGTGCCAGCAGTTGGTCCCCCAGCGACCAGTACTTC.